This passage covers 5 T cell receptor beta chains from one sample sequenced in a study of T cells in Graves' hyperthyroidism and ophthalmopathy. From RNA transcripts, TCR beta CDR3 regions were amplified. HTBI primers were employed in a first-round RT-PCR of the TCR CDR3. TCRdb re-derived calls from the multiplex PCR reads in MiXCR, one entry per CDR3 protein. The sample carries about 290,000 distinct CDR3 sequences, 15% recorded once. The sequenced material came from blood. The receptors stem from a woman aged 50 to 65 with Graves' hyperthyroidism that later progressed to Graves' ophthalmopathy.

This clonotype showed up many times. The J gene is TRBJ1-2, the V gene TRBV9, with D perhaps TRBD1 (6 bases). This CDR3 comprises 15 residues. CDR1 SGDLS and CDR2 YYNGEE come from the germline V gene. Trimming removed 0 bases at V and 3 bases at J, with 12 bases between. The CDR3 DNA sequence: TGTGCCAGCAGCGTAGGAGGGGGGCGCGACTATGGCTACACCTTC. It is translated as CASSVGGGRDYGYTF.

This clonotype came up many times. This sequence joins TRBV7-9 and TRBJ2-5, with D perhaps matching TRBD1 or TRBD2 (5 bases each). CDR3 size: 14 residues. Germline lookup yields CDR1 SEHNR and CDR2 FQNEAQ (reference sequence). Trimming stripped 5 bases from V and 1 base from J, with 11 bases between. CDR3 sequence: CASSLRGPQETQYF. CDR3 DNA: TGTGCCAGCAGCCTCCGGGGACCCCAAGAGACCCAGTACTTC.

This clonotype was found many times. The gene calls are TRBV24-1 and TRBJ2-1, with TRBD1 matching over 9 bases. The CDR3 length is 16 residues. The V segment lost 3 bases and the J segment 8 bases; nucleotides outside the gene matches: 10. Per germline, CDR1 KGHDR and CDR2 SFDVKD. The chain's CDR3 is CATSDLQGQGSHEQFF. In DNA, the CDR3 is TGTGCCACCAGTGATCTCCAGGGACAGGGCTCCCATGAGCAGTTCTTC.

The rearrangement links TRBV6-1 to TRBJ2-4, with D hard to call. V gave up 6 bases and J gave up 8 bases, with 8 bases separating them. CDR1 and CDR2 from the germline V gene are MNHNS and SASEGT. This CDR3 is built from 11 residues. CDR3 sequence (DNA): TGTGCCAGCAGCCTCCTTTACATTCAGTACTTC. It codes for CASSLLYIQYF.

This clonotype was seen at least ten times. This rearrangement joins TRBV5-1 to TRBJ2-7; unclear D gene. This CDR3 has 14 amino acids. Trimming shortened V by 0 bases and J by 7 bases, and 14 bases separated the two germline ends. Germline CDR1 reads SGHRS; CDR2 reads YFSETQ. DNA for the CDR3: TGCGCCAGCAGCTTGGATCCAGGCTTTGGAGAGCAGTACTTC. Residues: CASSLDPGFGEQYF.